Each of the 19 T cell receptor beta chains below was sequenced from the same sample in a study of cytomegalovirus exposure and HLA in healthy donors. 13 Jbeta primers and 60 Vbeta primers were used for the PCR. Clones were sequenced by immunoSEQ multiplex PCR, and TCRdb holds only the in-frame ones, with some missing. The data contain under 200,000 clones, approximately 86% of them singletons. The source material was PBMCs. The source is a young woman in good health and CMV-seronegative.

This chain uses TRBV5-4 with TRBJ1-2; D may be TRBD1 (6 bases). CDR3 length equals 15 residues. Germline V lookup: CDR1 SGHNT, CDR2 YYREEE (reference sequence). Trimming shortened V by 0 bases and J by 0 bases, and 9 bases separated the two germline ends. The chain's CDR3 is CASSLDGGPNYGYTF. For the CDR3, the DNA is TGTGCCAGCAGCTTGGATGGGGGCCCTAACTATGGCTACACCTTC.

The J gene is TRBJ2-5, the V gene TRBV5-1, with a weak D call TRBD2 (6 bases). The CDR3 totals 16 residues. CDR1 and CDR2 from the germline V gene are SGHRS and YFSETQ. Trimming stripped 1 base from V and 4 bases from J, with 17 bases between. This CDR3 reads CASSLTTGERGETQYF. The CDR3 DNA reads TGCGCCAGCAGCTTGACCACGGGGGAGCGAGGAGAGACCCAGTACTTC.

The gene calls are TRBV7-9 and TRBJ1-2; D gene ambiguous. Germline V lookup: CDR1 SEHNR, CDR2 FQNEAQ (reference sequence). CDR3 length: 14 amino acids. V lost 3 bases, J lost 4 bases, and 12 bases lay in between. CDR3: CASSFGGPIYGYTF. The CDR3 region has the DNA TGTGCCAGCAGCTTCGGAGGGCCCATCTATGGCTACACCTTC.

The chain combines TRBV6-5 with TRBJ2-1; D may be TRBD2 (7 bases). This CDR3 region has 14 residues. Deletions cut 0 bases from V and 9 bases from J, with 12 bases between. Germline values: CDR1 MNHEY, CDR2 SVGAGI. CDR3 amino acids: CASSYSGGQGEQFF. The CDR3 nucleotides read TGTGCCAGCAGTTACTCGGGGGGGCAGGGTGAGCAGTTCTTC.

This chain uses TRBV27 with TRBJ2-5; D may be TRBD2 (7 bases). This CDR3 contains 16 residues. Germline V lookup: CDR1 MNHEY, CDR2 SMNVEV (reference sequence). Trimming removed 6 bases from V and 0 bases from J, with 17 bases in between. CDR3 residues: CASRSTGGPYQETQYF. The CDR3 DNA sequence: TGTGCCAGCAGGTCCACGGGGGGCCCGTACCAAGAGACCCAGTACTTC.

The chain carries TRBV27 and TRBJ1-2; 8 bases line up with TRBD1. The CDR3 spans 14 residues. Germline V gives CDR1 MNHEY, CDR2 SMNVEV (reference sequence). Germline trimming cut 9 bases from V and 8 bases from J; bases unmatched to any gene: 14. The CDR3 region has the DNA TGTGCCAGTTCTCGGACAGGGATTGCAGAAGGCTACACCTTC. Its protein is CASSRTGIAEGYTF.

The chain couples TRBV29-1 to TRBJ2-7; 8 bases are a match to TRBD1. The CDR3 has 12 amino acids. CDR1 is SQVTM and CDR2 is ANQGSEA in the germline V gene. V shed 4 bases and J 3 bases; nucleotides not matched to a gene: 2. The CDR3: CSVAGTGYEQYF. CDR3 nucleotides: TGCAGCGTTGCCGGGACAGGCTACGAGCAGTACTTC.

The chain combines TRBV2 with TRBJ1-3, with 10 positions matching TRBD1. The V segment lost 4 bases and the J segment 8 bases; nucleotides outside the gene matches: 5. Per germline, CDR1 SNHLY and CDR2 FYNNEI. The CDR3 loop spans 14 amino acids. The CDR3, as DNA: TGTGCCAGCAGTGCTTACGGGACAGGGGACACCATATATTTT. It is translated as CASSAYGTGDTIYF.

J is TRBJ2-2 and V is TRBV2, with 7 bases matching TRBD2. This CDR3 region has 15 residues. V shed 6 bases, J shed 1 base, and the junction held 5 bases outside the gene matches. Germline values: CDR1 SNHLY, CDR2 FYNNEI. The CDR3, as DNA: TGTGCCAGCAGCGTACTAGCGCAGAACACCGGGGAGCTGTTTTTT. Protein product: CASSVLAQNTGELFF.

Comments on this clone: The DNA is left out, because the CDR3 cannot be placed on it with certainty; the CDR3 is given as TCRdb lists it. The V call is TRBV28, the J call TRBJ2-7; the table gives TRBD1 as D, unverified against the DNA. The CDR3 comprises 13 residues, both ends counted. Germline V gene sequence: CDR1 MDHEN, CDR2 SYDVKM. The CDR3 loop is CASSSGQGYEQYF.

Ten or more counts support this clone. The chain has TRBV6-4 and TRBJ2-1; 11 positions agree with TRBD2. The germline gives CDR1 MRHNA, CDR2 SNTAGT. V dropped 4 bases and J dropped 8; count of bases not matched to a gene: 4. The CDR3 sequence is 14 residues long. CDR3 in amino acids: CASSGSGGADEQFF. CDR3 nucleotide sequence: TGTGCCAGCAGTGGTAGCGGGGGGGCAGATGAGCAGTTCTTC.

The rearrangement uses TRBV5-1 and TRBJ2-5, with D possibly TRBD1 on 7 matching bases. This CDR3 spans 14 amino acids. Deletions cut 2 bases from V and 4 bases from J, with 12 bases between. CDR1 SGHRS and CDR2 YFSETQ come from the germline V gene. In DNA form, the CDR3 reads TGCGCCAGCAGCTTACAGGGGCGGGGAGAGACCCAGTACTTC. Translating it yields CASSLQGRGETQYF.

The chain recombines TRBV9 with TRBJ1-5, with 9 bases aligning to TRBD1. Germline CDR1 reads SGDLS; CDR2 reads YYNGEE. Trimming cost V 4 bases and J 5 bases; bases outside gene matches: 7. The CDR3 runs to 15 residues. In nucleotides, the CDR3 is TGTGCCAGCAGCTTGGGACAGGGTAGTGATCAGCCCCAGCATTTT. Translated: CASSLGQGSDQPQHF.

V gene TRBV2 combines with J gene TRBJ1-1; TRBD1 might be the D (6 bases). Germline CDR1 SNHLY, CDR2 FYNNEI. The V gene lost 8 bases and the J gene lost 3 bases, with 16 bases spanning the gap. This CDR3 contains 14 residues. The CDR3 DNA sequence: TGTGCCAGCTCCCTGGGGGCAGGGGACACTGAAGCTTTCTTT. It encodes CASSLGAGDTEAFF.

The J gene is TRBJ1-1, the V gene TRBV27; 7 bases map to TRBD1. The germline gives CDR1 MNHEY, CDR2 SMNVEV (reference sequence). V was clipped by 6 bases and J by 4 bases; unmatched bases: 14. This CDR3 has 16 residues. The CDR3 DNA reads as TGTGCCAGCAGCCCACTACACAGGGGAGGTTTCACTGAAGCTTTCTTT. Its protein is CASSPLHRGGFTEAFF.

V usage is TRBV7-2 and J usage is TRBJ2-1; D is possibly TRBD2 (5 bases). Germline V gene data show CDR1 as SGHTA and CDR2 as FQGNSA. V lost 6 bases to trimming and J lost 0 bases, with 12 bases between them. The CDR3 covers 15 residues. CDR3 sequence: CASRKRGTSYNEQFF. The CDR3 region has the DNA TGTGCCAGCAGGAAACGGGGAACCTCCTACAATGAGCAGTTCTTC.

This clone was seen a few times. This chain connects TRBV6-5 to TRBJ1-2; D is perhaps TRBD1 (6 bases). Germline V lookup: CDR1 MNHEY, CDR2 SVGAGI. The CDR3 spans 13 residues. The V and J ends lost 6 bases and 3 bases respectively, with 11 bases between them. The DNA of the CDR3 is TGTGCCAGCAGAACAGGGCGGGACTATGGCTACACCTTC. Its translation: CASRTGRDYGYTF.

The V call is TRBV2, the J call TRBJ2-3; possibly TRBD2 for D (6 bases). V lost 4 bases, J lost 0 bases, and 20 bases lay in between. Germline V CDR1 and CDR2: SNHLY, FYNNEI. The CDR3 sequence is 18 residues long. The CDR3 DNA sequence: TGTGCCAGCAGTGGGGGGGTCAACGCTTACCCTAGCACAGATACGCAGTATTTT. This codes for CASSGGVNAYPSTDTQYF.

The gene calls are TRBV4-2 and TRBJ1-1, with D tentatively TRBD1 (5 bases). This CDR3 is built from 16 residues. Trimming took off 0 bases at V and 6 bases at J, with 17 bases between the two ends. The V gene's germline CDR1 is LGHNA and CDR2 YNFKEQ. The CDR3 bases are TGTGCCAGCAGCCAAGAATCGGGCCGGGGGATCTCTGAAGCTTTCTTT. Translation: CASSQESGRGISEAFF.